The present TCR beta chain was sequenced within a study of shared clonotypes between healthy human individuals. The study's findings and limits: Sampling used blood alone; tissue repertoires probably differ.

A CD45RA+ naive subset and a CD45RA-negative memory subset were split from CD4+ cells. A note on this clone: Its antigen remains unknown.

CDR1 and CDR2 (germline): SEHNR, FQNEAQ (reference sequence). V was cut by 1 base and J by 10 bases, with 14 bases left in between. CDR3 size: 14 residues. The repertoire was sequenced with immunoSEQ multiplex PCR; TCRdb's copy has only in-frame clones and lacks some. The sample contains roughly 650,000 clones, 97% of which appear only once. V gene TRBV7-9 combines with J gene TRBJ1-5; D possibly corresponds to TRBD1 (5 bases). The receptor's source is a woman aged 25 to 39 in good health. Sequences were obtained from naive CD4+ T cells sorted from blood. Subset indicated: CD45RA+ positively selected. The CDR3 is CASSLGARDGPQHF. In DNA form, the CDR3 reads TGTGCCAGCAGCTTAGGTGCCAGGGATGGACCCCAGCATTTT. Full variable domain (missing parts from reference TRBV7-9 and TRBJ1-5): DTGVSQNPRHKITKRGQNVTFRCDPISEHNRLYWYRQTLGQGPEFLTYFQNEAQLEKSRLLSDRFSAERPKGSFSTLEIQRTEQGDSAMYLCASSLGARDGPQHFGDGTRLSIL.